The clone carrying this T cell receptor beta chain was found once. Sequence at one end of the junction differs from germline and may be a read error. The data originate from a study of blood T cells in healthy people across ages. With a J-beta primer mix and a sample-barcoded 5' primer, a second PCR ran roughly 6 to 11 cycles. Each CDR3 protein gets one entry after TCRdb re-called the 5' RACE reads with MiXCR. The sample yields 1.5 million to 2 million distinct CDR3 sequences, roughly 28% seen once. Isolation of PBMCs gave at least 7 million cells per sample. The CDR3 extends over 13 amino acids. Germline CDR1 reads SGHRS; CDR2 reads YFSETQ.

The V and J genes are TRBV5-1 and TRBJ1-1, with D tentatively TRBD1 (6 bases). This receptor was obtained from a woman aged 30 to 39 in good health. Sequencing was carried out using blood. This chain's CDR3 is CAGSRDMNTEAFF. The CDR3, as DNA: TGCGCCGGCAGCAGGGACATGAACACTGAAGCTTTCTTT. The complete variable domain, with remaining parts taken from reference TRBV5-1 and TRBJ1-1, reads KAGVTQTPRYLIKTRGQQVTLSCSPISGHRSVSWYQQTPGQGLQFLFEYFSETQRNKGNFPGRFSGRQFSNSRSEMNVSTLELGDSALYLCAGSRDMNTEAFFGQGTRLTVV.